This is a list of T cell receptor beta chains from one sample in a study of T-cell memory formation after mild COVID-19. Each CDR3 protein is one row after TCRdb ran MiXCR on the 5' RACE reads. The table lists about 210,000 distinct CDR3 sequences, 27% of them singletons. Input material: PBMCs or a T cell subset sorted from them (not recorded which). The receptor source for this set is an adult woman who had mild COVID-19 (a few samples of this study predate the infection). Cell type and time point are not known. Both conserved end residues are part of each CDR3. A D gene is named only where the DNA matches it firmly. Clone size appears in some rows only: once, few, many, or a class for an expanded clone.

J gene: TRBJ2-1; D gene: .; V gene: TRBV7-3; clone size: .; CDR3 protein: CASSLTMGDGQFF; CDR3 DNA: TGTGCCAGCAGCTTAACAATGGGGGATGGGCAGTTCTTC
J gene: TRBJ2-7; D gene: TRBD2; V gene: TRBV15; clone size: .; CDR3 protein: CATSRDSGGGIEQYF; CDR3 DNA: TGTGCCACCAGCAGAGATAGCGGGGGAGGGATCGAGCAGTACTTC
J gene: TRBJ1-2; D gene: .; V gene: TRBV7-9; clone size: .; CDR3 protein: CASSLLSEGYLGPYGYTF; CDR3 DNA: TGTGCCAGCAGCTTACTTTCGGAAGGCTACTTGGGGCCCTATGGCTACACCTTC
J gene: TRBJ1-1; D gene: TRBD1; V gene: TRBV3-1; clone size: .; CDR3 protein: CASSLRTGGKWTEAFF; CDR3 DNA: TGTGCCAGCAGCCTCAGGACAGGGGGCAAGTGGACTGAAGCTTTCTTT
J gene: TRBJ2-5; D gene: .; V gene: TRBV27; clone size: .; CDR3 protein: CASSQYGTQYF; CDR3 DNA: TGTGCCAGCAGCCAGTATGGGACCCAGTACTTC
J gene: TRBJ1-4; D gene: .; V gene: TRBV15; clone size: few; CDR3 protein: CATSRWGGRNEKLFF; CDR3 DNA: TGTGCCACCAGCAGATGGGGCGGTCGAAATGAAAAACTGTTTTTT
J gene: TRBJ1-2; D gene: .; V gene: TRBV2; clone size: .; CDR3 protein: CASRQASALNYGYTF; CDR3 DNA: TGTGCCAGCAGACAGGCCTCGGCTCTTAACTATGGCTACACCTTC
J gene: TRBJ1-6; D gene: .; V gene: TRBV5-1; clone size: few; CDR3 protein: CASSLEFHSPLHF; CDR3 DNA: TGCGCCAGCAGCTTAGAATTCCATTCACCCCTCCACTTT
J gene: TRBJ1-2; D gene: .; V gene: TRBV5-6; clone size: .; CDR3 protein: CASSLLGEHRNYGYTF; CDR3 DNA: TGTGCCAGCAGCTTGTTAGGTGAACATCGTAACTATGGCTACACCTTC
J gene: TRBJ2-5; D gene: .; V gene: TRBV7-9; clone size: .; CDR3 protein: CASGRAGETQYF; CDR3 DNA: TGTGCCAGCGGCCGGGCGGGGGAGACCCAGTACTTC
J gene: TRBJ1-5; D gene: .; V gene: TRBV6-1; clone size: .; CDR3 protein: CASSEVVGNNQPQHF; CDR3 DNA: TGTGCCAGCAGTGAAGTGGTGGGTAACAATCAGCCCCAGCATTTT
J gene: TRBJ2-7; D gene: TRBD2; V gene: TRBV7-3; clone size: once; CDR3 protein: CASSPSFGGGSEQYF; CDR3 DNA: TGTGCCAGCAGCCCGTCCTTCGGCGGGGGGTCCGAGCAGTACTTC
J gene: TRBJ2-2; D gene: .; V gene: TRBV5-1; clone size: .; CDR3 protein: CASTKQGPQINTGELFF; CDR3 DNA: TGCGCCAGCACCAAGCAAGGCCCTCAAATCAACACCGGGGAGCTGTTTTTT
J gene: TRBJ2-1; D gene: TRBD2; V gene: TRBV13; clone size: .; CDR3 protein: CASSLEGTSLHNEQFF; CDR3 DNA: TGTGCCAGCAGCTTAGAAGGGACTAGCCTTCACAATGAGCAGTTCTTC
J gene: TRBJ2-7; D gene: TRBD1; V gene: TRBV20-1; clone size: .; CDR3 protein: CSASPGTGGYEQYF; CDR3 DNA: TGCAGTGCTAGCCCCGGGACAGGGGGCTACGAGCAGTACTTC
J gene: TRBJ2-5; D gene: .; V gene: TRBV4-1; clone size: once; CDR3 protein: CASSPLGQETQYF; CDR3 DNA: TGCGCCAGCAGCCCCTTGGGCCAAGAGACCCAGTACTTC
J gene: TRBJ2-7; D gene: TRBD1; V gene: TRBV24-1; clone size: .; CDR3 protein: CATSDLTGGEQYF; CDR3 DNA: TGTGCCACCAGTGATTTGACAGGGGGCGAGCAGTACTTC
J gene: TRBJ2-5; D gene: .; V gene: TRBV9; clone size: .; CDR3 protein: CASSVVTGAGETQYF; CDR3 DNA: TGTGCCAGCAGCGTAGTGACGGGGGCCGGGGAGACCCAGTACTTC
J gene: TRBJ1-1; D gene: .; V gene: TRBV11-2; clone size: .; CDR3 protein: CASSFGPLEAFF; CDR3 DNA: TGTGCCAGCAGCTTCGGCCCCCTTGAAGCTTTCTTT
J gene: TRBJ2-1; D gene: TRBD2; V gene: TRBV12-3/TRBV12-4; clone size: few; CDR3 protein: CASSPGSSSGANNEQFF; CDR3 DNA: TGTGCCAGCAGTCCCGGGAGTTCCAGCGGGGCTAACAATGAGCAGTTCTTC
J gene: TRBJ1-6; D gene: .; V gene: TRBV5-1; clone size: .; CDR3 protein: CASSLGAVSSYNSPLHF; CDR3 DNA: TGCGCCAGCAGCTTGGGAGCCGTGAGCTCCTATAATTCACCCCTCCACTTT
J gene: TRBJ1-3; D gene: .; V gene: TRBV7-9; clone size: .; CDR3 protein: CASSYYREASGNTIYF; CDR3 DNA: TGTGCCAGCAGCTATTACAGGGAAGCCTCTGGAAACACCATATATTTT
J gene: TRBJ2-1; D gene: TRBD1; V gene: TRBV24-1; clone size: few; CDR3 protein: CATSDTPGTGTYNEQFF; CDR3 DNA: TGTGCCACCAGTGATACCCCCGGGACAGGGACCTACAATGAGCAGTTCTTC
J gene: TRBJ2-7; D gene: .; V gene: TRBV4-2; clone size: .; CDR3 protein: CASSLDTISYEQYF; CDR3 DNA: TGTGCCAGCAGCCTCGACACTATCTCCTACGAGCAGTACTTC
J gene: TRBJ1-2; D gene: TRBD1; V gene: TRBV27; clone size: many; CDR3 protein: CASSPTGMIYGYTF; CDR3 DNA: TGTGCCAGCAGTCCGACAGGGATGATCTATGGCTACACCTTC
J gene: TRBJ2-7; D gene: TRBD1; V gene: TRBV5-1; clone size: few; CDR3 protein: CASSPTGNEQYF; CDR3 DNA: TGCGCCAGCAGCCCGACAGGGAACGAGCAGTACTTC
J gene: TRBJ1-4; D gene: .; V gene: TRBV29-1; clone size: few; CDR3 protein: CSVVTGLNEKLFF; CDR3 DNA: TGCAGCGTTGTTACAGGCCTTAATGAAAAACTGTTTTTT
J gene: TRBJ1-1; D gene: .; V gene: TRBV29-1; clone size: .; CDR3 protein: CSVERRMNTEAFF; CDR3 DNA: TGCAGCGTTGAGAGGAGGATGAACACTGAAGCTTTCTTT
J gene: TRBJ2-5; D gene: TRBD2; V gene: TRBV7-2; clone size: .; CDR3 protein: CASSSSPGTSGGVGTQYF; CDR3 DNA: TGTGCCAGCAGCTCCAGCCCGGGGACTAGCGGGGGCGTAGGGACCCAGTACTTC
J gene: TRBJ2-3; D gene: .; V gene: TRBV19; clone size: .; CDR3 protein: CASSTYRTNTDTQYF; CDR3 DNA: TGTGCCAGTAGTACCTACCGGACAAACACAGATACGCAGTATTTT
J gene: TRBJ1-1; D gene: TRBD1; V gene: TRBV19; clone size: few; CDR3 protein: CASTTPGQGTEIVNTEAFF; CDR3 DNA: TGTGCCAGTACCACTCCGGGACAAGGGACAGAAATTGTGAACACTGAAGCTTTCTTT
J gene: TRBJ2-1; D gene: TRBD1; V gene: TRBV12-3/TRBV12-4; clone size: .; CDR3 protein: CASSLPGQGLYNEQFF; CDR3 DNA: TGTGCCAGCAGTTTACCGGGACAGGGCCTCTACAATGAGCAGTTCTTC
J gene: TRBJ2-1; D gene: TRBD2; V gene: TRBV20-1; clone size: few; CDR3 protein: CSAPPPWTSGRHNEQFF; CDR3 DNA: TGCAGTGCTCCCCCCCCATGGACTAGCGGGAGGCACAATGAGCAGTTCTTC
J gene: TRBJ2-3; D gene: TRBD2; V gene: TRBV5-8; clone size: few; CDR3 protein: CASSLVTGGPGDTQYF; CDR3 DNA: TGTGCCAGCAGCTTGGTCACGGGAGGGCCAGGAGATACGCAGTATTTT
J gene: TRBJ2-4; D gene: .; V gene: TRBV5-6; clone size: .; CDR3 protein: CASSPPVRKNIQYF; CDR3 DNA: TGTGCCAGCAGCCCCCCGGTCAGGAAAAACATTCAGTACTTC